The 27 T cell receptor beta chains below were found in one sample sequenced in a study of response to subunit inactivated influenza vaccine. TCRdb re-called the RT-PCR reads with MiXCR, one entry per CDR3 protein. The repertoire has more than 700,000 distinct CDR3 sequences, 21% of them found once; the top ten carry 10%. Sequencing used PBMCs from blood, obtained 5 days after vaccination. These receptors were obtained from a man over 45 who received an inactivated influenza vaccine.

The V and J genes are TRBV20-1 and TRBJ2-1; 14 bases line up with TRBD2. This CDR3 spans 17 amino acids. J was trimmed by 2 bases and V by 3 bases; bases with no gene match: 6. Germline CDR1 reads DFQATT; CDR2 reads SNEGSKA (reference sequence). The DNA of the CDR3 is TGCAGTGCTAGGGGGACTAGCGGGGGAAGGGCCTACAATGAGCAGTTCTTC. Amino acid sequence: CSARGTSGGRAYNEQFF.

This clonotype was recorded many times. The chain links TRBV4-3 to TRBJ2-4, with D possibly TRBD2 on 6 matching bases. The CDR3 loop spans 18 amino acids. V was clipped by 0 bases and J by 0 bases, with 15 bases between them. From germline, CDR1 is LGHNA and CDR2 YSLEER. DNA of the CDR3: TGCGCCAGCAGCCAAGAATGGAGGCGGGGCGCAGCCAAAAACATTCAGTACTTC. It is translated as CASSQEWRRGAAKNIQYF.

V usage is TRBV13 and J usage is TRBJ2-3; D is ambiguous. Germline-derived CDR1 and CDR2 are PRHDT and FYEKMQ (reference sequence). V lost 5 bases and J 2 bases, leaving 8 bases between the germline ends. The CDR3 sequence is 13 residues long. The CDR3 nucleotides are TGTGCCAGCAGCGCGCCGCACACAGATACGCAGTATTTT. Translating gives CASSAPHTDTQYF.

The table lists this clonotype with a few counts. The V gene is TRBV7-9, the J gene TRBJ1-1; a possible D gene is TRBD1 (5 bases). CDR1 and CDR2 from the germline V gene are SEHNR and FQNEAQ (reference sequence). Trimming removed 5 bases from V and 5 bases from J, with 15 bases in between. This CDR3 has 14 residues. CDR3 DNA sequence: TGTGCCAGCAGCCCCCCACCAGGGAGGACTGAAGCTTTCTTT. It specifies CASSPPPGRTEAFF. The full variable domain, rest sourced from reference TRBV7-9 and TRBJ1-1, is DTGVSQNPRHKITKRGQNVTFRCDPISEHNRLYWYRQTLGQGPEFLTYFQNEAQLEKSRLLSDRFSAERPKGSFSTLEIQRTEQGDSAMYLCASSPPPGRTEAFFGQGTRLTVV.

The chain joins TRBV29-1 to TRBJ1-5; 8 bases fit TRBD1. This CDR3 is built from 12 residues. Germline V gene data show CDR1 as SQVTM and CDR2 as ANQGSEA. The ends lost 4 bases at V and 6 bases at J; junction bases unmatched: 2. CDR3 sequence reads: CSVGDRGQPQHF. The DNA for the CDR3 is TGCAGCGTTGGAGACAGGGGTCAGCCCCAGCATTTT.

The V gene is TRBV5-1, the J gene TRBJ1-6; 7 bases map to TRBD1. The germline V gene encodes CDR1 SGHRS and CDR2 YFSETQ. CDR3 size: 17 residues. The V gene end was trimmed by 0 bases and the J gene end by 5 bases; junction bases not matched to a gene: 8. The DNA of the CDR3 is TGCGCCAGCAGCTTGGTAGGACCGGGACAGCATAATTCACCCCTCCACTTT. Translated, it gives CASSLVGPGQHNSPLHF.

This clonotype has only a few counts. The J gene is TRBJ1-2, the V gene TRBV6-5; D may be TRBD1 (5 bases). The CDR3 totals 14 residues. The V end was cut by 0 bases, the J end by 7 bases, with 12 bases between. Germline CDR1 and CDR2: MNHEY and SVGAGI. CDR3 loop: CASSYSRGWSGYTF. DNA of the CDR3: TGTGCCAGCAGTTACTCAAGGGGTTGGAGTGGCTACACCTTC.

This clonotype was observed a few times. The V gene is TRBV20-1, the J gene TRBJ2-7; 8 bases are shared with TRBD1. The germline gives CDR1 DFQATT, CDR2 SNEGSKA (reference sequence). CDR3 length equals 14 residues. With V trimmed by 5 bases and J by 1 base, 7 bases remained unmatched. CDR3 sequence: CSAWGDRFSYEQYF. The DNA for the CDR3 is TGCAGTGCTTGGGGGGACAGGTTTTCCTACGAGCAGTACTTC.

The chain has TRBV7-2 and TRBJ1-1; D remains unclear. The germline V gene has CDR1 SGHTA and CDR2 FQGNSA. The CDR3 consists of 15 residues. Trimming took off 5 bases at V and 3 bases at J, with 16 bases between the two ends. The CDR3 nucleotides are TGTGCCAGCAGCCGATGGGGAGTAGGCTACACTGAAGCTTTCTTT. Translated, it gives CASSRWGVGYTEAFF.

Only a few counts were recorded for this clonotype. This chain joins TRBV20-1 and TRBJ2-5; 8 nucleotides align to TRBD2. Germline CDR1 and CDR2: DFQATT and SNEGSKA (reference sequence). The length of the CDR3 is 17 residues. V trimming: 1 base; J trimming: 2 bases; junction bases outside the gene matches: 12. The CDR3 DNA follows: TGCAGTGCTAGAGGTGTGGCGGGGGGAAACTTACAAGAGACCCAGTACTTC. Protein product: CSARGVAGGNLQETQYF.

This clonotype was seen more than once but under ten times. J is TRBJ1-2 and V is TRBV28; TRBD1 matches 10 bases. The CDR3 spans 14 residues. Germline assignment: CDR1 MDHEN and CDR2 SYDVKM. The V and J ends lost 2 bases and 8 bases, in that order; junction bases with no gene match: 5. DNA for the CDR3: TGTGCCAGCAGTTTAGTCGGGACAGGGGAAGGCTACACCTTC. Its translation is CASSLVGTGEGYTF.

This clonotype showed up just a few times. The CDR3, as DNA: TGCAGTGCACGCTCGGTGAACACTGAAGCTTTCTTT. Translated: CSARSVNTEAFF. The gene calls are TRBV20-1 and TRBJ1-1; D gene uncertain. The CDR3 is 12 amino acids. The ends were cut back, 6 bases at V and 0 bases at J, with 8 bases in the middle. The germline V gene has CDR1 DFQATT and CDR2 SNEGSKA (reference sequence).

The V gene is TRBV20-1, the J gene TRBJ1-5, with TRBD1 as a possible D gene (5 bases). Trimming took 5 bases from V and 0 from J, leaving 17 bases between them. Germline CDR1 is DFQATT and CDR2 is SNEGSKA (reference sequence). The CDR3 runs to 16 residues. CDR3 DNA: TGCAGTGCTCGGAGCGGGGACTTTTATAGCAATCAGCCCCAGCATTTT. As protein: CSARSGDFYSNQPQHF.

A few counts support this clonotype. The rearrangement links TRBV7-2 to TRBJ2-3, with 10 bases identical to TRBD2. CDR1 and CDR2 from the germline V gene are SGHTA and FQGNSA. The CDR3 length is 16 residues. V gave up 2 bases and J gave up 3 bases; unmatched junction bases: 5. The CDR3 region is CASSLLAGVFTDTQYF. The CDR3 DNA reads as TGTGCCAGCAGCTTACTAGCGGGAGTATTTACAGATACGCAGTATTTT.

The chain recombines TRBV29-1 with TRBJ2-1; D not resolved. The CDR3 consists of 13 residues. Trimming took off 4 bases at V and 5 bases at J, with 12 bases between the two ends. CDR1 is SQVTM and CDR2 is ANQGSEA in the germline V gene. The CDR3 DNA follows: TGCAGCGTTGGTATCCGGGCTGACAATGAGCAGTTCTTC. Translated, it gives CSVGIRADNEQFF.

This clonotype was seen more than once but under ten times. The rearrangement uses TRBV20-1 and TRBJ1-2; TRBD1 matches 7 bases. The CDR3 spans 13 residues. Germline V CDR1 and CDR2: DFQATT, SNEGSKA (reference sequence). DNA of the CDR3: TGCAGAGGACAAGGGACAGTTAACTATGGCTACACCTTC. This sequence encodes CRGQGTVNYGYTF.

This clonotype was counted between two and nine times. V and J are TRBV12-3 or TRBV12-4 and TRBJ2-5, with 8 bases fitting TRBD2. The CDR3 covers 14 residues. Unmatched junction bases numbered 5, after V lost 3 bases and J lost 5 bases. The CDR3 sequence is CASSFGRALETQYF. The CDR3 DNA is TGTGCCAGCAGTTTCGGGAGGGCCCTGGAGACCCAGTACTTC.

This clonotype appeared once. This may arise from a read error, as a much more abundant clone is one base away. The chain recombines TRBV12-3 or TRBV12-4 with TRBJ1-3; no reliable D call. The CDR3 loop spans 14 amino acids. V lost 3 bases, J lost 0 bases, and 6 bases lay in between. CDR3 protein: CASSFSGSGNTIYF. For the CDR3, the DNA is TGTGCCAGCAGTTTCTCGGGCTCTGGAAACACCATATATTTT.

The chain uses TRBV2 and TRBJ2-1, with TRBD2 matching 9 bases. CDR1 is SNHLY, CDR2 FYNNEI, per germline. The CDR3 has 13 residues. V was pared by 8 bases and J by 9 bases, with 8 bases of the junction left unmatched. CDR3 DNA sequence: TGTGCCAGCTTGGCGGGAGGGCCGAGTGAGCAGTTCTTC. Translating it yields CASLAGGPSEQFF.

Turning to this clonotype: An end of the junction does not agree with germline; a read error may underlie this. This chain connects TRBV10-3 to TRBJ2-1; 9 nucleotides line up with TRBD2. The CDR3 length is 16 residues. Germline V gene sequence: CDR1 ENHRY, CDR2 SYGVKD. The CDR3 DNA reads TGTGCCATCAATGAGTCGGGGATTAGCGGGAGCCGTGAGCAGTTCTTC. This encodes CAINESGISGSREQFF.

The table lists this clonotype with a few counts. One junction end does not reproduce the germline sequence, and a read error may be involved. This chain uses TRBV2 with TRBJ2-7; D assignment may be TRBD1 or TRBD2 (5 bases each). CDR1 is SNHLY and CDR2 is FYNNEI in the germline V gene. The CDR3 runs to 12 residues. The CDR3 spells CAGRQRGREQYF. DNA for the CDR3: TGTGCCGGCAGACAGAGGGGTCGGGAGCAGTACTTC.

CDR3 in DNA: TGCAGTGCCCCGAGGGGGGGAATCTCTGAAGCTTTCTTT. Its protein is CSAPRGGISEAFF. This chain links TRBV20-1 with TRBJ1-1, with D maybe TRBD1 (6 bases). Germline CDR1 is DFQATT and CDR2 is SNEGSKA (reference sequence). The CDR3 has 13 residues. V gave up 6 bases and J gave up 6 bases, with 17 bases separating them.

The V and J genes are TRBV7-6 and TRBJ2-2; 7 bases match TRBD2. The ends lost 1 base at V and 6 bases at J; junction bases unmatched: 11. This CDR3 comprises 17 residues. The germline V gene has CDR1 SGHVS and CDR2 FNYEAQ. The CDR3: CASSLEVSGYMAGELFF. In DNA form, the CDR3 reads TGTGCCAGCAGCTTAGAAGTTAGCGGGTATATGGCCGGGGAGCTGTTTTTT. Using reference TRBV7-6 and TRBJ2-2 for the parts outside the CDR3, the full variable domain is GAGVSQSPRYKVTKRGQDVALRCDPISGHVSLYWYRQALGQGPEFLTYFNYEAQQDKSGLPNDRFSAERPEGSISTLTIQRTEQRDSAMYRCASSLEVSGYMAGELFFGEGSRLTVL.

The chain uses TRBV6-2 or TRBV6-3 and TRBJ2-1; 7 bases agree with TRBD1. V dropped 8 bases and J dropped 5; count of bases not matched to a gene: 9. This CDR3 contains 14 residues. Per germline, CDR1 MNHEY and CDR2 SVGEGT. The chain's CDR3 is CASVKGDRHNEQFF. The CDR3 DNA is TGTGCCAGCGTCAAGGGGGACAGACACAATGAGCAGTTCTTC.

The chain carries TRBV7-3 and TRBJ2-1; 7 bases map to TRBD1. The CDR3 contains 16 residues. Per the germline V gene, CDR1 is SGHTA and CDR2 is FQGTGA. V shed 5 bases and J 7 bases; nucleotides not matched to a gene: 14. The CDR3 spells CASSPLPGQRGNEQFF. CDR3 nucleotides: TGTGCCAGCAGCCCCCTTCCGGGACAGCGTGGGAATGAGCAGTTCTTC.

There are a few counts of this clonotype. This chain connects TRBV4-1 to TRBJ2-3, with TRBD2 identical over 9 bases. The CDR3 extends over 18 amino acids. Germline-derived CDR1 and CDR2 are MGHRA and YSYEKL. V gave up 4 bases and J gave up 0 bases; unmatched junction bases: 11. This CDR3 reads CASSPRLAGDISTDTQYF. In nucleotides, the CDR3 is TGCGCCAGCAGCCCCAGATTAGCGGGGGACATTAGCACAGATACGCAGTATTTT.

The chain joins TRBV20-1 to TRBJ1-1; D unresolved. V was pared by 7 bases and J by 3 bases, with 18 bases between. Germline CDR1 and CDR2: DFQATT and SNEGSKA (reference sequence). The CDR3 has 14 amino acids. CDR3 region: CSVRRRAGYTEAFF. In DNA, the CDR3 is TGCAGTGTTCGACGTCGGGCGGGATACACTGAAGCTTTCTTT.